The 4 T cell receptor beta chains in this list originate from one sample, sequenced in a study of T-cell memory formation after mild COVID-19. MiXCR, run by TCRdb on the 5' RACE reads, gives a single entry per CDR3 protein. The top ten clones hold approximately 21% of a sample with under 550,000 distinct CDR3 sequences, over 15% of them seen once. Sequenced material: PBMCs or a T cell subset sorted from them (not recorded which). The receptors were gathered from a man in his late teens or twenties who had mild COVID-19 (a few samples of this study predate the infection). Cell type and time point are not known.

A few counts support this clonotype. The chain joins TRBV7-9 to TRBJ1-1; the D is unclear. Trimming removed 5 bases at V and 4 bases at J, with 8 bases between. There are 12 residues in the CDR3. Germline V gene lookup returns CDR1 SEHNR and CDR2 FQNEAQ (reference sequence). CDR3 sequence reads: CASSEYGTEAFF. In DNA form, the CDR3 reads TGTGCCAGCAGCGAATACGGCACTGAAGCTTTCTTT.

J is TRBJ1-4 and V is TRBV5-1, with D perhaps TRBD1 (5 bases). The germline gives CDR1 SGHRS, CDR2 YFSETQ. Trimming left V 4 bases short and J 7 bases short, with 17 bases between. CDR3 length: 15 residues. CDR3 nucleotides: TGCGCCAGCAGCCCCGCAGGTGGGGGTGGTGAAAAACTGTTTTTT. Protein sequence: CASSPAGGGGEKLFF.

This clonotype has only a few counts. CDR3 loop: CSVKRVLTNEQFF. CDR3 in DNA: TGCAGCGTTAAGCGGGTGTTGACCAATGAGCAGTTCTTC. The chain couples TRBV29-1 to TRBJ2-1, with D possibly matching TRBD2 (6 bases). The CDR3 has 13 residues. Trimming pared 5 bases from V and 6 bases from J, leaving 14 bases between. Looked up from germline, CDR1 is SQVTM and CDR2 is ANQGSEA.

The chain combines TRBV28 with TRBJ1-1, with TRBD1 as a possible D gene (5 bases). Germline V gene data show CDR1 as MDHEN and CDR2 as SYDVKM. This CDR3 region has 15 residues. Between the trimmed V and J ends, which lost 4 bases and 2 bases, there was a span of 14 bases. The CDR3 DNA reads TGTGCCAGCAGTTCCCTCGGACACACCAACACTGAAGCTTTCTTT. Amino acid sequence: CASSSLGHTNTEAFF.